These 22 T cell receptor beta chains share one sample of origin, sequenced in a study of control samples from healthy donors and cancer patients (dated by TCRdb to 2018 to 2021). The library relied on the immunoSEQ multiplex PCR assay. TCRdb mirrors the immuneACCESS table, restricted to in-frame sequences. Some clones are absent from its copies; in checked studies, under half trace to an unresolved V gene, and the reason for the others is unknown. A total of under 100,000 clones appear in this sample, over 85% of them only once. Jointly, the top ten make up roughly 1.5% of the sample. Material: blood. The receptor source for this set is a woman aged 25 to 45 in good health.

The rearrangement joins TRBV19 to TRBJ2-1; D might be TRBD2 (5 bases). Germline V gives CDR1 LNHDA, CDR2 SQIVND (reference sequence). With 6 bases removed from V and 16 bases from J, the gap between germline ends came to 16 bases. The CDR3 covers 11 residues. CDR3 bases: TGTGCCAGTAGGTTCGGACTGGATTATTTCTTC. Amino acids: CASRFGLDYFF.

This rearrangement joins TRBV10-3 to TRBJ2-7; maybe TRBD1 (5 bases). CDR1 and CDR2 (germline): ENHRY, SYGVKD. The V end was cut by 0 bases, the J end by 4 bases, with 10 bases between. The CDR3 sequence is 14 residues long. CDR3 nucleotides: TGTGCCATCAGTGAGTCGAGACAGAAATACGAGCAGTACTTC. Protein: CAISESRQKYEQYF.

CDR3 residues: CASSHLISGGSTEAFF. The CDR3 DNA is TGTGCCAGCAGCCACCTTATCTCAGGGGGGAGCACTGAAGCTTTCTTT. This sequence joins TRBV14 and TRBJ1-1, with TRBD1 matching over 7 bases. CDR3 size: 16 residues. Trimming took 3 bases from V and 4 from J; bases not matched to a gene: 11. Germline CDR1 SGHDN, CDR2 FVKESK.

CDR3 in amino acids: CASSPRDGFNYGYTF. As DNA, the CDR3 is TGTGCCAGCAGCCCCCGGGACGGATTTAACTATGGCTACACCTTC. This rearrangement joins TRBV9 to TRBJ1-2; tentative D call: TRBD1 (5 bases). Trimming removed 4 bases at V and 1 base at J, with 14 bases between. This CDR3 contains 15 residues. The germline V gene has CDR1 SGDLS and CDR2 YYNGEE.

The chain couples TRBV28 to TRBJ1-3; a possible D gene is TRBD1 (5 bases). The length of the CDR3 is 14 residues. CDR1 MDHEN and CDR2 SYDVKM come from the germline V gene. Trimming cost V 5 bases and J 1 base, with 9 bases left between them. The CDR3 sequence: CASSPGGSGNTIYF. CDR3 bases: TGTGCCAGCAGTCCGGGGGGGTCTGGAAACACCATATATTTT.

The chain couples TRBV2 to TRBJ2-1; TRBD2 matches at 11 bases. The germline V gene has CDR1 SNHLY and CDR2 FYNNEI. This CDR3 comprises 14 residues. With V trimmed by 7 bases and J by 7 bases, 6 bases remained unmatched. The CDR3 coding sequence is TGTGCCAGCAAGACTAGCGGGGAGGTGAATGAGCAGTTCTTC. Its protein product is CASKTSGEVNEQFF.

V and J are TRBV2 and TRBJ1-1; D perhaps matches TRBD1 (5 bases). This CDR3 contains 13 residues. Germline-derived CDR1 and CDR2 are SNHLY and FYNNEI. The V gene lost 9 bases and the J gene lost 6 bases, with 17 bases spanning the gap. The CDR3 loop reads CARGGREYAEAFF. For the CDR3, the DNA is TGTGCCAGAGGTGGCAGGGAATATGCTGAAGCTTTCTTT.

The chain couples TRBV6-2 or TRBV6-3 to TRBJ2-2, with D possibly called TRBD1 or TRBD2 (5 bases each). The CDR3 length is 13 residues. Germline values: CDR1 MNHEY, CDR2 SVGEGT. Trimming cost V 5 bases and J 3 bases, with 7 bases left between them. The DNA for the CDR3 is TGTGCCAGCAGTGAGGGGTACACCGGGGAGCTGTTTTTT. This sequence encodes CASSEGYTGELFF.

This clone was observed a few times. The chain is built from TRBV11-2 and TRBJ1-1, with D perhaps TRBD1 (5 bases). Trimming took 3 bases from V and 1 from J, leaving 9 bases between them. The germline V gene has CDR1 SGHAT and CDR2 FQNNGV. The CDR3 covers 14 residues. The CDR3 region is CASSFMGPNTEAFF. The CDR3 nucleotides read TGTGCCAGCAGCTTTATGGGACCGAACACTGAAGCTTTCTTT.

This chain connects TRBV6-2 or TRBV6-3 to TRBJ1-5, with D perhaps TRBD1 (6 bases). Germline V gene data show CDR1 as MNHEY and CDR2 as SVGEGT. Trimming left V 2 bases short and J 7 bases short, with 12 bases between. The CDR3 sequence is 14 residues long. CDR3 sequence (DNA): TGTGCCAGCAGTTACCGGGGGCTTCGACAGCCCCAGCATTTT. Residues: CASSYRGLRQPQHF.

This clone was counted once. V usage is TRBV6-5 and J usage is TRBJ2-3; 12 bases align to TRBD2. CDR1 MNHEY and CDR2 SVGAGI come from the germline V gene. The CDR3 consists of 15 residues. The V segment lost 2 bases and the J segment 4 bases; nucleotides outside the gene matches: 1. The CDR3 region has the DNA TGTGCCAGCAGTTACGCTAGCGGGGGGGCAGATACGCAGTATTTT. This encodes CASSYASGGADTQYF.

The chain recombines TRBV15 with TRBJ2-3; D is perhaps TRBD1 or TRBD2 (6 bases each). The germline gives CDR1 LNHNV, CDR2 YYDKDF (reference sequence). V was cut by 0 bases and J by 2 bases, with 12 bases left in between. The CDR3 totals 16 residues. This chain's CDR3 is CATSRDGGLVTDTQYF. The CDR3, as DNA: TGTGCCACCAGCAGAGATGGGGGGCTGGTCACAGATACGCAGTATTTT.

This rearrangement joins TRBV6-5 to TRBJ2-1; TRBD2 is a possible D gene (7 bases). Germline V gene data show CDR1 as MNHEY and CDR2 as SVGAGI. With 3 bases removed from V and 9 bases from J, the gap between germline ends came to 18 bases. The CDR3 contains 15 residues. This CDR3 is CASSYWIGGAVEQFF. The CDR3 DNA sequence: TGTGCCAGCAGTTATTGGATTGGGGGGGCGGTTGAGCAGTTCTTC.

The chain combines TRBV6-4 with TRBJ2-3; D unresolved. The CDR3 has 17 residues. Germline CDR1 and CDR2: MRHNA and SNTAGT. V lost 4 bases to trimming and J lost 5 bases, with 22 bases between them. CDR3: CASSASGPSNSGDTQYF. The CDR3 nucleotides are TGTGCCAGCAGTGCTTCCGGGCCCTCAAATTCTGGAGATACGCAGTATTTT.

The chain has TRBV9 and TRBJ1-4; the D gene is possibly TRBD1 (6 bases). V was cut by 3 bases and J by 6 bases, with 15 bases left in between. The CDR3 totals 15 residues. Germline assignment: CDR1 SGDLS and CDR2 YYNGEE. CDR3 amino acids: CASSGTGQLYEKLFF. The DNA for the CDR3 is TGTGCCAGCAGCGGTACGGGACAATTATATGAAAAACTGTTTTTT.

The CDR3 reads CASSFNRGAFF. For the CDR3, the DNA is TGTGCCAGCAGTTTCAATCGGGGAGCTTTCTTT. The chain has TRBV12-3 or TRBV12-4 and TRBJ1-1, with no clear D. This CDR3 comprises 11 residues. Trimming took 3 bases from V and 10 from J, leaving 9 bases between them.

The V and J genes are TRBV9 and TRBJ2-3; TRBD2 aligns across 7 bases. Looked up from germline, CDR1 is SGDLS and CDR2 is YYNGEE. V trimming: 0 bases; J trimming: 2 bases; junction bases outside the gene matches: 9. CDR3 length equals 17 residues. The CDR3 spells CASSVEGTGGFTDTQYF. The CDR3 DNA reads TGTGCCAGCAGCGTAGAAGGAACGGGAGGCTTCACAGATACGCAGTATTTT.

CDR3 DNA: TGTGCCAGCAGCTTAGATAAAGCTAGCGGGAGGTACAATGAGCAGTTCTTC. Amino acids: CASSLDKASGRYNEQFF. The chain links TRBV11-3 to TRBJ2-1, with 11 bases identical to TRBD2. Germline loops: CDR1 SGHNT, CDR2 YENEEA. The CDR3 is made up of 17 amino acids. Trimming removed 0 bases from V and 4 bases from J; junction bases left unmatched: 5.

The chain combines TRBV7-2 with TRBJ2-1; TRBD2 is a possible D gene (5 bases). The germline V gene has CDR1 SGHTA and CDR2 FQGNSA. The V and J ends lost 3 bases and 7 bases respectively, with 16 bases between them. This CDR3 has 15 amino acids. As DNA, the CDR3 is TGTGCCAGCAGCTTTGGTGGACTCGAAGAGAATGAGCAGTTCTTC. It codes for CASSFGGLEENEQFF.

J is TRBJ1-2 and V is TRBV6-1, with D tentatively TRBD1 (6 bases). Germline V gene sequence: CDR1 MNHNS, CDR2 SASEGT. The CDR3 totals 16 residues. The V end lost 3 bases, the J end lost 2 bases, and 16 bases lay between the germline ends. CDR3 in DNA: TGTGCCAGCAGTGAGTTTTTCGGACAGCCGAACTATGGCTACACCTTC. Its protein product is CASSEFFGQPNYGYTF.

The chain joins TRBV4-1 to TRBJ1-4; D perhaps matches TRBD1 (6 bases). Germline CDR1 reads MGHRA; CDR2 reads YSYEKL. The CDR3 spans 16 residues. The ends were cut back, 3 bases at V and 4 bases at J, with 15 bases in the middle. As DNA, the CDR3 is TGCGCCAGCAGCCAGAAATGGACAGACAATAATGAAAAACTGTTTTTT. Amino acid sequence: CASSQKWTDNNEKLFF.

This chain uses TRBV5-1 with TRBJ2-2; D is unresolved. This CDR3 has 15 residues. The V end was cut by 1 base, the J end by 3 bases, with 10 bases between. CDR1 SGHRS and CDR2 YFSETQ come from the germline V gene. The CDR3 loop reads CASSLPDRDTGELFF. The CDR3 DNA reads as TGCGCCAGCAGCTTGCCGGACCGGGACACCGGGGAGCTGTTTTTT.